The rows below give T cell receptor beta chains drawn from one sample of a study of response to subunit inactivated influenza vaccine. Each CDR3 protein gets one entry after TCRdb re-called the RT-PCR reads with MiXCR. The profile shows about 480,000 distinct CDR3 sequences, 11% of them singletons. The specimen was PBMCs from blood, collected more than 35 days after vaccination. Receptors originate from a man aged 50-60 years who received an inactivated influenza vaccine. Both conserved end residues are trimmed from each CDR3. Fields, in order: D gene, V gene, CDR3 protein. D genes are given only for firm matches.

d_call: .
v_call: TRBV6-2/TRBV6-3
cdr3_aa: ASSYSRYRSSYNEQF

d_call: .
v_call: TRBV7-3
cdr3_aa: ASSQGPKSPLH

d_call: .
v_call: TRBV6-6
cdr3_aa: ASKVGNTGELF

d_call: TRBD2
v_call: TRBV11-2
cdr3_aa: ASSFLLLAGASSTDTQY

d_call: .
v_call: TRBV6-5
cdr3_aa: ASSYGRNAGGEQF

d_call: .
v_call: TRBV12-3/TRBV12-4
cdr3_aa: ASSLASVDNEQF

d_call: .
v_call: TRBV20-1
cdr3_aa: SASPGAAENTEAF

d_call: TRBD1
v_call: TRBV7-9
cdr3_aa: ASSETGVGANVLT

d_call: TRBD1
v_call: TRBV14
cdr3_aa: ASSQVQGIGELF

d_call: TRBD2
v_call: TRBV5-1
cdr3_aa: ASSSRTSGGDTQY

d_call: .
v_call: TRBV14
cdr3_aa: ASSTHGEQY

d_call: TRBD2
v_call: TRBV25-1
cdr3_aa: ASSETSGGGETQY

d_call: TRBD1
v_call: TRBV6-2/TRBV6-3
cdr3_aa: ASRNGWDRGLYEQY

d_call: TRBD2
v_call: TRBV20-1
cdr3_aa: SARDIVRGVYNEQF

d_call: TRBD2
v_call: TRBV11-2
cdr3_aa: ASSFGGGANEQF

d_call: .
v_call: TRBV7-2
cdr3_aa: ASSPGGWSDTQY

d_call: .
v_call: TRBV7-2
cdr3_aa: ASSLVGGYADTQY

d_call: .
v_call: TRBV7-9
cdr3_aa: ASSLDGLVLF

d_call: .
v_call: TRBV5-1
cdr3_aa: ASSFGIASYEQY

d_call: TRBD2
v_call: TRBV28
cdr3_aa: ASSSSGTTYNEQF

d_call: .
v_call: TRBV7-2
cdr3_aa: ASSLGVQNIQY

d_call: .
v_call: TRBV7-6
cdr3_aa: ASSLVAGAQPQH

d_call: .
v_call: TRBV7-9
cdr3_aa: ASSGTREFGLNTIY

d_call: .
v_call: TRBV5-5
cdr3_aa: ASSLEGGFTEAF

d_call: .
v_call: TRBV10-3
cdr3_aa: AISGGGSGGTDTQY

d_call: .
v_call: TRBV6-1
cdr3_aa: ASSPGIFTDTQY

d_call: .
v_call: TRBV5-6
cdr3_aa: ASSFPSAKNIQY

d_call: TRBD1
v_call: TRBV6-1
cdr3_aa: ASRRDRGSYGYT

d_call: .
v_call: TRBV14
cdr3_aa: ASSHPEGPSTDTQY

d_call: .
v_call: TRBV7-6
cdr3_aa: ASSLARGAYNEQF

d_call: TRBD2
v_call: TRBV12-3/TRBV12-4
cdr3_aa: ASSARTSGYNEQF

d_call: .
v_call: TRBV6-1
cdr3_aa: ASRPWAGYEKLF

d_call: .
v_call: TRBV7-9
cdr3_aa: ASSARRTGTGANVLT

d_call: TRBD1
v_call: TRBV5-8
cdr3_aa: ASSLGGGFSEQY

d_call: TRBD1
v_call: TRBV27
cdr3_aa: ASSLTTGTYNSPLH

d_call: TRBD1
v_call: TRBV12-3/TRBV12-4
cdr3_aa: ASKRTGGSYEQY

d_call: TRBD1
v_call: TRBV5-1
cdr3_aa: ASSLTGTGYSYEQY

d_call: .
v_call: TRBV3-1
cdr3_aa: ASSQSASGANVLT

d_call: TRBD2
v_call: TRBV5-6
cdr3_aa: ASSLMRLADIYNEQF

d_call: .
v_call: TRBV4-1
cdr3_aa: ASSQVYGNQPQH

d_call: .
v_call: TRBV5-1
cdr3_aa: ASSLNPAGIGTGELF

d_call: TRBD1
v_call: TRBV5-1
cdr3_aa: ASSSSQGARVTEAF

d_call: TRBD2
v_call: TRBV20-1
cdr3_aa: SARDRNSGIRETQY

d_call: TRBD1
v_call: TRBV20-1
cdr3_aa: SARVDRGLYEKLF

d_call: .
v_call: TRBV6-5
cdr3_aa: ASSYSLLRGEYYEQY

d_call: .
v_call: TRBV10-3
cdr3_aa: AISESSGPTDTQY

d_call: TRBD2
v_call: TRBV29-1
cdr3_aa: SAGPGGGELF

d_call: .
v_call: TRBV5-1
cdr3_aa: ASSFNRETQY

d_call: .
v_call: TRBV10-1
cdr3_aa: AKREIGNTIY

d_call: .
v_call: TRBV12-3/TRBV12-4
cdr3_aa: ASTMVGVQDIQY